Reported below is one T cell receptor beta chain. This entry comes from a study of shared clonotypes between healthy human individuals. The protocol was immunoSEQ multiplex PCR, while the TCRdb copy is restricted to in-frame clones and leaves out a portion. The table has 1.5 million to 1.9 million clones, under 99% seen once. The CDR3 extends over 16 amino acids. V lost 1 base and J lost 0, with 13 bases in between. CDR1 KGHSH and CDR2 LQKENI come from the germline V gene. Sequencing used naive CD4+ T cells sorted from blood. Regarding subset: CD45RA+ positively selected. The chain couples TRBV18 to TRBJ2-7, with D tentatively TRBD2 (6 bases). This clonotype originated in a man aged 25 to 45 in good health. CDR3 loop: CASSPLGAGSSYEQYF. DNA for the CDR3: TGTGCCAGCTCACCACTCGGGGCGGGAAGCTCCTACGAGCAGTACTTC.